These T cell receptor beta chains were read from a single sample in a study of stem cell transplantation in POMP-related autoinflammatory disease. The method was immunoSEQ multiplex PCR; TCRdb's version includes in-frame clones alone and lacks a portion of them. The sample consists of roughly 70,000 clones, just over 90% of them appearing once. Sequenced here: CD4+ T cells from PBMCs, sampled after stem cell transplantation. These receptor sequences come from a human patient with POMP-related autoinflammation and immune dysregulation (PRAID). Some T cells may be provided by the graft donor. The CDR3 runs from the conserved cysteine through the conserved F or W. Fields, in order: D gene, clone size, V gene, J gene, CDR3 protein, CDR3 DNA. D genes are given only for firm matches. The size of a clone is reported for some rows only, either as once, few or many, or as a class for expanded clones.

TRBD1	.	TRBV29-1	TRBJ1-2	CSVGGDRGSYGYTF	TGCAGCGTTGGGGGGGACAGGGGATCCTATGGCTACACCTTC
.	.	TRBV9	TRBJ1-6	CASSALSLVGAVSPLHF	TGTGCCAGCAGCGCCCTATCCTTGGTGGGCGCCGTTTCACCCCTCCACTTT
.	few	TRBV7-8	TRBJ1-4	CASSLGQYNEKLFF	TGTGCCAGCAGCTTGGGGCAGTATAATGAAAAACTGTTTTTT
.	.	TRBV24-1	TRBJ1-2	CATSDFRGANYGYTF	TGTGCCACCAGTGATTTTCGGGGGGCTAACTATGGCTACACCTTC
.	.	TRBV28	TRBJ2-2	CATDRVGELFF	TGTGCCACCGATCGTGTCGGGGAGCTGTTTTTT
.	few	TRBV28	TRBJ2-7	CASSLANYEQYF	TGTGCCAGCAGTTTGGCTAACTACGAGCAGTACTTC
TRBD1	.	TRBV2	TRBJ1-1	CASRGTGHNTEAFF	TGTGCCAGCAGGGGGACAGGTCACAACACTGAAGCTTTCTTT
.	.	TRBV30	TRBJ1-2	CAWSVSGFGGYTF	TGTGCCTGGAGTGTATCAGGGTTTGGGGGCTACACCTTC
.	.	TRBV9	TRBJ1-1	CASSPRRNTEAFF	TGTGCCAGCAGCCCCCGAAGGAACACTGAAGCTTTCTTT
.	.	TRBV3-1/TRBV3-2	TRBJ2-7	CASSRNRVASEFHMGYEQYF	TGTGCCAGCAGCCGTAACAGGGTAGCCTCCGAATTTCATATGGGCTACGAGCAGTACTTC
.	.	TRBV28	TRBJ1-5	CASRPPGLNQPQHF	TGTGCCAGCAGACCGCCGGGGCTAAATCAGCCCCAGCATTTT
.	.	TRBV6-4	TRBJ2-1	CASSDSSASSYNEQFF	TGTGCCAGCAGTGACTCTAGCGCGAGCTCCTACAATGAGCAGTTCTTC
.	.	TRBV5-1	TRBJ2-5	CASSFSPEETQYF	TGCGCCAGCAGCTTTTCGCCAGAAGAGACCCAGTACTTC
.	.	TRBV2	TRBJ2-7	CASSGLYEQYF	TGTGCCAGCAGTGGCCTCTACGAGCAGTACTTC
.	.	TRBV20-1	TRBJ2-1	CSARFLDEQFF	TGCAGTGCTAGATTCTTGGATGAGCAGTTCTTC
.	.	TRBV5-1	TRBJ2-5	CASSDWEETQYF	TGCGCCAGCAGCGACTGGGAAGAGACCCAGTACTTC
.	.	TRBV5-6	TRBJ1-4	CASSPVSGGKLFF	TGTGCCAGCAGCCCAGTCTCGGGGGGAAAACTGTTTTTT
.	.	TRBV7-9	TRBJ1-6	CASSLRTGDSPLHF	TGTGCCAGCAGCTTAAGGACGGGTGATTCACCCCTCCACTTT
TRBD1	.	TRBV29-1	TRBJ2-7	CSVARTGSNYEQYF	TGCAGCGTTGCACGGACAGGGAGCAACTACGAGCAGTACTTC
.	once	TRBV2	TRBJ2-2	CASNLGFGRELFF	TGTGCCAGCAACTTGGGGTTCGGAAGGGAGCTGTTTTTT
TRBD2	.	TRBV6-1	TRBJ2-3	CASSETAGGTGGDTQYF	TGTGCCAGCAGTGAAACCGCGGGGGGGACCGGAGGGGATACGCAGTATTTT
.	.	TRBV18	TRBJ2-1	CASSPLAGDLYNEQFF	TGTGCCAGCTCACCGTTAGCAGGGGACCTTTACAATGAGCAGTTCTTC
.	.	TRBV5-5	TRBJ1-2	CASSLGTRKNNYGYTF	TGTGCCAGCAGCTTGGGGACCCGTAAAAATAACTATGGCTACACCTTC
.	.	TRBV24-1	TRBJ2-1	CATSDLHRGKSSYNEQFF	TGTGCCACCAGTGATTTGCATAGGGGGAAGAGCTCCTACAATGAGCAGTTCTTC